Listed below are T cell receptor beta chains from one sample, sequenced in a study of Ad26.COV2.S vaccination and SARS-CoV-2 variants. Clones were read by immunoSEQ multiplex PCR, and TCRdb kept only the in-frame ones, dropping some. The sample yields more than 300,000 clones, around 83% seen once. Sequences were derived from peripheral blood, sampled in a trial of Ad26.COV2.S vaccine versus placebo. The receptors were sampled from a person between 18 and 59 years old who received the Ad26.COV2.S COVID-19 vaccine or a placebo. Both conserved end residues are part of each CDR3. D genes are given only for firm matches.

d_call	v_call	cdr3_aa
-	TRBV3-1/TRBV3-2	CASSQKDLNTEAFF
TRBD2	TRBV19	CASRKLAGGPQETQYF
-	TRBV25-1	CATSPWTGAAQETQYF
TRBD1	TRBV3-1/TRBV3-2	CASSQARTGPNGYTF
-	TRBV4-1	CASSQRGSDTEAFF
-	TRBV5-1	CASSSPGGAPNTEAFF
-	TRBV30	CAWSVLGSEQYF
TRBD2	TRBV2	CASSDGLAGAYEQYF
TRBD1	TRBV5-4	CASSPDRADGYTF
-	TRBV19	CASSIRRGANTGELFF
TRBD1	TRBV4-1	CASSLGQDPSGNTIYF
-	TRBV18	CASSPPSSWEQFF
-	TRBV18	CASSPARDYGYTF
TRBD1	TRBV30	CAWSVGTGVGYTF
-	TRBV6-5	CASIQTSGSYGYTF
TRBD1	TRBV6-5	CASRPLGTGNTEAFF
-	TRBV5-5	CASSLDWRGYNEQFF
TRBD1	TRBV3-1/TRBV3-2	CASSYRDRGTDTQYF
-	TRBV29-1	CSGDSGGNTEAFF
-	TRBV3-1/TRBV3-2	CASSQGGGTDFSNQPQHF
TRBD2	TRBV6-2/TRBV6-3	CASSYSPLLAGSRDEQFF
-	TRBV24-1	CATSDAQNTEAFF
-	TRBV30	CAWSAAAEGSYGYTF
TRBD2	TRBV7-6	CASSLSSGGADTQYF
TRBD2	TRBV19	CASSMVAGGQADTQYF
TRBD1	TRBV3-1/TRBV3-2	CASGQGYGYTF
-	TRBV6-5	CASSRPGTANSPLHF
-	TRBV3-1/TRBV3-2	CASSPRGGLTDTQYF
-	TRBV4-3	CASSQEHEGGMNTEAFF
-	TRBV5-6	CASSLAGQPYGYTF
TRBD1	TRBV19	CASSIQGAWTEAFF
TRBD2	TRBV4-1	CASSQALAGGLTDTQYF
-	TRBV5-4	CASSPKAWNTGELFF
-	TRBV19	CASSIALSQGEGAKNIQYF
TRBD1	TRBV19	CASSPGGTNYGYTF
-	TRBV7-2	CASSSRRGNTGELFF
TRBD1	TRBV27	CASSPDRYHEQYF
TRBD1	TRBV19	CASSSSGTGREKLFF
TRBD2	TRBV5-1	CASSILAGGITDTQYF
-	TRBV7-8	CASSLVPGSGNTIYF
-	TRBV7-2	CASSPWQGITIYF
-	TRBV5-4	CASSPEVGRSGNTIYF
-	TRBV6-5	CASRDSSSYEQYF
TRBD1	TRBV7-9	CATQGVSGPRSTDTQYF
-	TRBV9	CASSVRGGETQYF
-	TRBV3-1/TRBV3-2	CASSPDTGELFF
-	TRBV7-2	CASSAARVNYGYTF
-	TRBV29-1	CSVGSGARGTEAFF
TRBD1	TRBV5-4	CASSSTGGQGGFYGYTF
-	TRBV7-6	CASSLTGYSPLHF
TRBD2	TRBV5-1	CASSLAGAGGSYEQYF
TRBD2	TRBV9	CASSVESSGGALYTQYF